Listed here are 3 T cell receptor beta chains from one sample, sequenced in a study of shared clonotypes between healthy human individuals. TCRdb keeps only in-frame clones here, not all; method: immunoSEQ multiplex PCR. The sample consists of under 550,000 clones, around 96% of them appearing once. The sequenced sample consisted of naive CD4+ T cells sorted from blood. Documented subset: CD45RA+ positively selected. The receptor set was obtained from a woman aged 25 to 39 in good health.

CDR3 sequence: CASSYIGPSGRAYEQYF. CDR3 bases: TGTGCCAGCAGTTATATTGGCCCTAGCGGGAGGGCCTACGAGCAGTACTTC. The V and J genes are TRBV27 and TRBJ2-7; 12 nucleotides line up with TRBD2. V lost 4 bases to trimming and J lost 2 bases; unmatched junction nucleotides: 9. The length of the CDR3 is 17 residues. Germline loops: CDR1 MNHEY, CDR2 SMNVEV (reference sequence).

This clone was detected only a few times. Compared with germline, one end of the junction differs, possibly owing to a read error. The V call is TRBV11-2, the J call TRBJ2-7; TRBD2 might be the D (5 bases). CDR1 and CDR2 from the germline V gene are SGHAT and FQNNGV. The CDR3 covers 12 residues. The CDR3 nucleotides read TGTGCCAGCAGCTTAGATCGGGGAGAGGCTCATTTC. Its translation is CASSLDRGEAHF. The entire variable domain, with the rest obtained from reference TRBV11-2 and TRBJ2-7, is as follows: EAGVAQSPRYKIIEKRQSVAFWCNPISGHATLYWYQQILGQGPKLLIQFQNNGVVDDSQLPKDRFSAERLKGVDSTLKIQPAKLEDSAVYLCASSLDRGEAHFGPGTRLTVT.

The V and J genes are TRBV18 and TRBJ2-2, with 9 positions matching TRBD1. With 3 bases clipped from V and 5 bases from J, the junction kept 7 bases outside the gene matches. Germline values: CDR1 KGHSH, CDR2 LQKENI. This CDR3 has 16 amino acids. CDR3 in amino acids: CASSPFRTGETGELFF. CDR3 DNA: TGTGCCAGCTCACCTTTTAGGACAGGGGAAACCGGGGAGCTGTTTTTT.